The clone carrying this TCR beta chain appeared many times. The antigen is not known. Via MiXCR, TCRdb re-called the 5' RACE reads, giving one row per CDR3 protein. The sample yields about 120,000 distinct CDR3 sequences, around 3% seen once. The entry originates in a study of neurological immune-mediated disorders. Trimming took off 1 base at V and 7 bases at J, with 11 bases between the two ends. Germline CDR1 is DFQATT and CDR2 is SNEGSKA (reference sequence). The CDR3 runs 13 residues. Study results and caveats: Among expanded clones, no CDR3 amino acid sequences were shared across subjects, a pattern suggesting private repertoires in all groups. In HTLV-1-associated myelopathy, TCR clonal expansion was greatest, whereas multiple sclerosis had the least, falling below healthy controls.

The specimen was PBMCs. J is TRBJ2-1 and V is TRBV20-1; TRBD2 might be the D (5 bases). The TCR comes from a woman in her 30s with multiple sclerosis. CDR3 protein: CSARASTGNEQFF. CDR3 coding DNA: TGCAGTGCTAGAGCTAGCACGGGTAATGAGCAGTTCTTC.